This entry lists 25 T cell receptor beta chains sequenced from one sample in a study of early T cells in non-severe SARS-CoV-2 infection. TCRdb analysed the 5' RACE reads with MiXCR anew, one entry per CDR3 protein. The sample has some 61,000 distinct CDR3 sequences, approximately 8% seen once; the top ten hold approximately 4%. Sequencing was performed on whole blood, taken at baseline. The receptors originated from an adult who was a healthcare worker with PCR-confirmed SARS-CoV-2 infection or an uninfected control (not recorded which).

This clonotype was seen a few times. This chain links TRBV6-1 with TRBJ2-5; D ambiguous. The germline gives CDR1 MNHNS, CDR2 SASEGT. The CDR3 extends over 15 amino acids. V lost 1 base and J lost 2, with 11 bases in between. CDR3 nucleotide sequence: TGTGCCAGCAGTGAAGATCGGGCCGGACAAGAGACCCAGTACTTC. Its protein product is CASSEDRAGQETQYF.

This clonotype has just a few counts. The CDR3 nucleotides are TGTGCCAGCAGTCCAAGGGGACGCTCTGGAAACACCATATATTTT. This sequence encodes CASSPRGRSGNTIYF. The V gene is TRBV12-3 or TRBV12-4, the J gene TRBJ1-3; tentatively, D is TRBD1 (5 bases). With 5 bases removed from V and 0 bases from J, the gap between germline ends came to 11 bases. The CDR3 contains 15 residues.

This sequence joins TRBV7-9 and TRBJ1-1; tentatively, D is TRBD1 (5 bases). There are 16 residues in the CDR3. V lost 1 base and J 6 bases, leaving 18 bases between the germline ends. The germline V gene has CDR1 SEHNR and CDR2 FQNEAQ (reference sequence). CDR3: CASSLVLGPLQAEAFF. The CDR3 DNA follows: TGTGCCAGCAGCTTAGTCCTGGGGCCACTCCAAGCTGAAGCTTTCTTT.

In this sample, this clonotype turned up many times. The V and J genes are TRBV7-9 and TRBJ1-2; D not resolved. V was pared by 1 base and J by 0 bases, with 15 bases between. This CDR3 comprises 17 residues. Germline V lookup: CDR1 SEHNR, CDR2 FQNEAQ (reference sequence). This chain's CDR3 is CASSLEVGSKSNYGYTF. CDR3 bases: TGTGCCAGCAGCTTAGAAGTCGGTTCTAAATCTAACTATGGCTACACCTTC.

This clonotype was recorded a few times. V and J are TRBV18 and TRBJ2-5, with TRBD2 identical over 15 bases. This CDR3 has 16 amino acids. V shed 3 bases, J shed 3 bases, and the junction held 2 bases outside the gene matches. Per germline, CDR1 KGHSH and CDR2 LQKENI. The CDR3 here is CASSPRTSGGEETQYF. The CDR3 coding sequence is TGTGCCAGCTCACCGAGGACTAGCGGGGGGGAAGAGACCCAGTACTTC.

This chain connects TRBV19 to TRBJ2-3; D perhaps matches TRBD2 (7 bases). CDR1 LNHDA and CDR2 SQIVND come from the germline V gene (reference sequence). With 4 bases removed from V and 1 base from J, the gap between germline ends came to 9 bases. This CDR3 has 14 residues. The CDR3 DNA reads TGTGCCAGTAGTAAGGGGGGGGGCACAGATACGCAGTATTTT. Translating it yields CASSKGGGTDTQYF.

Regarding this clonotype: The junction and the germline gene differ at one end; a read error may be behind it. CDR3 DNA: TGTGACAGCAGCCACAAGAACAGGGACTCTGGAAACACCATATATTTT. Translating it yields CDSSHKNRDSGNTIYF. The rearrangement uses TRBV7-8 and TRBJ1-3; TRBD1 might be the D (6 bases). Per germline, CDR1 SGHVS and CDR2 FQNEAQ. The CDR3 consists of 16 residues.

This chain connects TRBV19 to TRBJ2-3; the D is unclear. The germline V gene has CDR1 LNHDA and CDR2 SQIVND (reference sequence). V lost 4 bases and J lost 3, with 5 bases in between. This CDR3 has 12 amino acids. The CDR3 loop reads CASSRRTDTQYF. The CDR3 DNA reads TGTGCCAGTAGTAGGAGAACAGATACGCAGTATTTT.

V and J are TRBV6-5 and TRBJ2-7; 8 bases are shared with TRBD1. Germline V lookup: CDR1 MNHEY, CDR2 SVGAGI. CDR3 length: 14 amino acids. J gave up 4 bases and V 5 bases, and 7 bases lay outside the gene matches. CDR3 sequence: CASSRGQGDYEQYF. In DNA form, the CDR3 reads TGTGCCAGCAGTCGCGGACAGGGAGATTACGAGCAGTACTTC.

This clonotype was picked up a small number of times. The rearrangement joins TRBV10-3 to TRBJ2-3, with 12 positions matching TRBD2. The CDR3 contains 13 residues. The V gene end was trimmed by 10 bases and the J gene end by 4 bases; junction bases not matched to a gene: 3. Germline loops: CDR1 ENHRY, CDR2 SYGVKD. This CDR3 is CATLAGGADTQYF. The CDR3 DNA reads TGTGCCACACTAGCGGGGGGAGCAGATACGCAGTATTTT.

This clonotype was seen a handful of times. This chain connects TRBV11-3 to TRBJ2-2, with D possibly being TRBD2 (7 bases). This CDR3 region has 15 residues. V lost 7 bases, J lost 5 bases, and 17 bases lay in between. Germline V CDR1 and CDR2: SGHNT, YENEEA. The CDR3 sequence: CASTSGGAGTGELFF. CDR3 nucleotide sequence: TGTGCCAGCACCTCTGGGGGGGCCGGGACCGGGGAGCTGTTTTTT.

This clonotype was observed many times. This chain uses TRBV5-1 with TRBJ2-7; 8 nucleotides match TRBD1. The CDR3 covers 15 residues. CDR1 SGHRS and CDR2 YFSETQ come from the germline V gene. Trimming removed 0 bases from V and 4 bases from J; junction bases left unmatched: 6. The CDR3 nucleotides are TGCGCCAGCAGCTTGGTTCGCGGACAGGGATACGAGCAGTACTTC. Its translation: CASSLVRGQGYEQYF. The whole variable domain, filled in from reference TRBV5-1 and TRBJ2-7, reads KAGVTQTPRYLIKTRGQQVTLSCSPISGHRSVSWYQQTPGQGLQFLFEYFSETQRNKGNFPGRFSGRQFSNSRSEMNVSTLELGDSALYLCASSLVRGQGYEQYFGPGTRLTVT.

Ten or more counts support this clonotype. V is TRBV12-3 or TRBV12-4 and J is TRBJ2-5; 11 bases match TRBD2. The CDR3 sequence is 15 residues long. After removal of 6 bases from V and 1 base from J, the junction contained 4 bases not matched to a gene. CDR3 nucleotide sequence: TGTGCCAGCAGCCCGGGACTAGCGGTCCAAGAGACCCAGTACTTC. Translating it yields CASSPGLAVQETQYF.

This clonotype was seen a handful of times. This chain links TRBV7-2 with TRBJ1-1; D gene uncertain. CDR1 is SGHTA, CDR2 FQGNSA, per germline. The CDR3 is made up of 14 amino acids. V lost 4 bases to trimming and J lost 5 bases, with 14 bases between them. CDR3 DNA sequence: TGTGCCAGCAGCTCAATCTCGGGTGTAACTGAAGCTTTCTTT. It specifies CASSSISGVTEAFF.

This clonotype occurred many times. The chain has TRBV5-6 and TRBJ2-3; D uncertain. The CDR3 length is 12 residues. Between the trimmed V and J ends, which lost 2 bases and 0 bases, there was a span of 1 base. Germline V CDR1 and CDR2: SGHDT, YYEEEE. The CDR3 bases are TGTGCCAGCAGCTTCAGCACAGATACGCAGTATTTT. Protein sequence: CASSFSTDTQYF.

This clonotype turned up a few times. This chain links TRBV12-3 or TRBV12-4 with TRBJ1-1; D is unresolved. This CDR3 region has 13 residues. The ends were cut back, 6 bases at V and 1 base at J, with 9 bases in the middle. CDR3 residues: CASRGVGNTEAFF. CDR3 bases: TGTGCCAGCAGGGGCGTGGGGAACACTGAAGCTTTCTTT.

This chain connects TRBV19 to TRBJ1-3; D is possibly TRBD1 (6 bases). V was shortened by 5 bases and J by 0 bases, with 11 bases between the two germline ends. CDR1 is LNHDA, CDR2 SQIVND, per germline (reference sequence). There are 15 residues in the CDR3. CDR3 amino acids: CASSLGGFSGNTIYF. DNA for the CDR3: TGTGCCAGTAGTCTTGGGGGCTTCTCTGGAAACACCATATATTTT.

This clonotype was picked up a small number of times. V usage is TRBV3-1 and J usage is TRBJ2-1; D remains ambiguous. This CDR3 is 13 amino acids long. The V gene lost 3 bases and the J gene lost 7 bases, with 10 bases spanning the gap. The germline gives CDR1 LGHDT, CDR2 YNNKEL (reference sequence). The CDR3 nucleotides read TGTGCCAGCAGCCAGGTCCTGGGGAATGAGCAGTTCTTC. It is translated as CASSQVLGNEQFF.

This clonotype was seen repeatedly, ten times or more. The chain carries TRBV20-1 and TRBJ2-3; D is possibly TRBD1 (5 bases). There are 17 residues in the CDR3. Germline assignment: CDR1 DFQATT and CDR2 SNEGSKA (reference sequence). Trimming left V 0 bases short and J 0 bases short, with 16 bases between. CDR3 in DNA: TGCAGTGCTAGAGATCTTGGCGACAGTTCTAGCACAGATACGCAGTATTTT. Translation: CSARDLGDSSSTDTQYF.

The chain carries TRBV6-1 and TRBJ1-1; D may be TRBD1 (5 bases). This CDR3 comprises 16 residues. Germline-derived CDR1 and CDR2 are MNHNS and SASEGT. Trimming pared 6 bases from V and 3 bases from J, leaving 20 bases between. The CDR3 bases are TGTGCCAGCAGACCAAGTCAAAGGGGCTTGGACACTGAAGCTTTCTTT. Amino acid sequence: CASRPSQRGLDTEAFF.

This clonotype was seen a few times. J is TRBJ1-1 and V is TRBV5-4; 8 nucleotides match TRBD1. The trim removed 0 bases at V and 2 bases at J, leaving 3 bases unmatched. Germline lookup yields CDR1 SGHNT and CDR2 YYREEE (reference sequence). CDR3 length equals 15 residues. The CDR3 loop reads CASSLADRGNTEAFF. As DNA, the CDR3 is TGTGCCAGCAGCTTGGCCGACAGGGGAAACACTGAAGCTTTCTTT.

The table lists this clonotype with a few counts. The genes are TRBV25-1 and TRBJ2-7, with 9 bases matching TRBD1. Trimming removed 3 bases from V and 5 bases from J; junction bases left unmatched: 5. CDR3 length equals 14 residues. Germline values: CDR1 MGHDK, CDR2 SYGVNS. The CDR3 coding sequence is TGTGCCAGCAGTGAGGGGACAGGGAGAAACGAGCAGTACTTC. Protein product: CASSEGTGRNEQYF.

There are a few counts of this clonotype. V and J are TRBV29-1 and TRBJ2-1, with no clear D. Germline values: CDR1 SQVTM, CDR2 ANQGSEA. Trimming stripped 2 bases from V and 4 bases from J, with 6 bases between. The CDR3 is 12 amino acids. The CDR3 coding sequence is TGCAGCGTTGAACCTAAATACAATGAGCAGTTCTTC. This sequence encodes CSVEPKYNEQFF.

This clonotype has just a few counts. The chain is built from TRBV5-1 and TRBJ2-3, with a weak D call TRBD2 (5 bases). Germline V CDR1 and CDR2: SGHRS, YFSETQ. Trimming took 4 bases from V and 3 from J, leaving 15 bases between them. The CDR3 length is 15 residues. The CDR3: CASSLEAQVTDTQYF. As DNA, the CDR3 is TGCGCCAGCAGCCTGGAGGCGCAGGTAACAGATACGCAGTATTTT.

This clonotype was seen ten or more times. The chain couples TRBV7-2 to TRBJ2-5, with D perhaps TRBD1 (6 bases). The CDR3 runs 15 residues. CDR1 is SGHTA, CDR2 FQGNSA, per germline. V shed 4 bases and J shed 4 bases, with 16 bases lying between them. The CDR3 nucleotides read TGTGCCAGCAGCTCTACAGGGTCATGGCGAGAGACCCAGTACTTC. It translates to CASSSTGSWRETQYF.